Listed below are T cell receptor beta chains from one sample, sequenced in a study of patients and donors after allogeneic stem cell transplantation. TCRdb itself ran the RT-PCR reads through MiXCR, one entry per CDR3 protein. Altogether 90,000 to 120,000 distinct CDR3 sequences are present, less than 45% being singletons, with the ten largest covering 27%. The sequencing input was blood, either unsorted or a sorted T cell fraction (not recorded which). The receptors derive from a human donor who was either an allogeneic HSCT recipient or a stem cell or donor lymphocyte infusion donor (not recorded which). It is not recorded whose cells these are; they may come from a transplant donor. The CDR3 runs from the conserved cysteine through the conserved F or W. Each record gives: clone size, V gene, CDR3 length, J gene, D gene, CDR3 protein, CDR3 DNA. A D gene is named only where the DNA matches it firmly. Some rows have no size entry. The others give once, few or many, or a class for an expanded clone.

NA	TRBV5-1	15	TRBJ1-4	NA	CASSLDGRSNEKLFF	TGCGCCAGCAGCTTGGATGGCAGAAGTAATGAAAAACTGTTTTTT
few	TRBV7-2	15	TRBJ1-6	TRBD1	CASSLWQGAWSPLHF	TGTGCCAGCAGCTTATGGCAGGGGGCGTGGTCACCCCTCCACTTT
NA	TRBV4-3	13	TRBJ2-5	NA	CASSQGGEETQYF	TGCGCCAGCAGCCAAGGGGGAGAAGAGACCCAGTACTTC
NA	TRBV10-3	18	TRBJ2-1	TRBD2	CAIMAGTSGRAGWNEQFF	TGTGCCATCATGGCCGGGACTAGCGGGAGGGCCGGGTGGAATGAGCAGTTCTTC
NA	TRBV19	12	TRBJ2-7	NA	CASSPGTYEQYF	TGTGCCAGTAGTCCAGGAACCTACGAGCAGTACTTC
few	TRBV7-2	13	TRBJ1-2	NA	CASSLAARGGYTF	TGTGCCAGCAGCTTAGCCGCCAGAGGTGGCTACACCTTC
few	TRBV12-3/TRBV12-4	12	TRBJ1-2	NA	CASRWGTYGYTF	TGTGCCAGCAGGTGGGGCACCTATGGCTACACCTTC
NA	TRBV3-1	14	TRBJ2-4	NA	CASRWGAGKNIQYF	TGTGCCAGCAGATGGGGAGCGGGCAAAAACATTCAGTACTTC
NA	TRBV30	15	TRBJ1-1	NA	CAWRLSGRVITEAFF	TGTGCCTGGAGACTCTCAGGCAGGGTAATCACTGAAGCTTTCTTT
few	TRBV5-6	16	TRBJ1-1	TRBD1	CASSLGRGARNTEAFF	TGTGCCAGCAGCTTGGGCAGGGGGGCGAGGAACACTGAAGCTTTCTTT
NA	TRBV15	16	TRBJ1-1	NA	CATSRVDFGFGTEAFF	TGTGCCACCAGCAGAGTTGATTTCGGCTTTGGCACTGAAGCTTTCTTT
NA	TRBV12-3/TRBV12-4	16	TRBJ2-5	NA	CASSHTPGTIGETQYF	TGTGCCAGCAGCCATACCCCCGGCACAATTGGGGAGACCCAGTACTTC
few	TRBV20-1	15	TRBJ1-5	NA	CSATGDGDSNQPQHF	TGCAGTGCAACGGGGGACGGGGATAGCAATCAGCCCCAGCATTTT
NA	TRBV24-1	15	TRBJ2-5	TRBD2	CATSGGLVGRETQYF	TGTGCCACCAGCGGGGGACTAGTGGGGCGAGAGACCCAGTACTTC
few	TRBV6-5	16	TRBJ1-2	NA	CASSYRPGQRDYGYTF	TGTGCCAGCAGTTACCGGCCTGGACAGCGGGATTATGGCTACACCTTC
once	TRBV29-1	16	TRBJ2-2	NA	CSVVVSRHANTGELFF	TGCAGCGTTGTAGTGAGCAGACACGCGAACACCGGGGAGCTGTTTTTT
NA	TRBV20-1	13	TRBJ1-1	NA	CSASGGVNTEAFF	TGCAGTGCTAGTGGGGGTGTGAACACTGAAGCTTTCTTT
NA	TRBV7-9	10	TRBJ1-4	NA	CASSGEKLFF	TGTGCCAGCAGCGGTGAAAAACTGTTTTTT
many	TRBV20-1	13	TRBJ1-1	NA	CSASRQTNTEAFF	TGCAGTGCCTCCAGACAGACGAACACTGAAGCTTTCTTT
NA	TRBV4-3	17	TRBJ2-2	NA	CASSQRTASDDTGELFF	TGCGCCAGCAGCCAAAGGACAGCCTCAGATGACACCGGGGAGCTGTTTTTT
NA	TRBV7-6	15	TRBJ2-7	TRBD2	CASSLRLAGSYEQYF	TGTGCCAGCAGCCTCCGACTAGCGGGGTCCTACGAGCAGTACTTC
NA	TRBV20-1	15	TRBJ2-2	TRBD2	CSASSAGGTTGELFF	TGCAGTGCTAGTTCAGCGGGAGGGACTACCGGGGAGCTGTTTTTT
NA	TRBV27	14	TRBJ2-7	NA	CASSLGQGHYEQYF	TGTGCCAGCAGTTTAGGGCAGGGTCACTACGAGCAGTACTTC
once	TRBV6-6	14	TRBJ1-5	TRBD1	CASRTGGFNQPQHF	TGTGCCAGCAGGACAGGGGGCTTCAATCAGCCCCAGCATTTT
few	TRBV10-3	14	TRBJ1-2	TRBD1	CAISAQGANYGYTF	TGTGCCATCAGTGCACAGGGGGCTAACTATGGCTACACCTTC
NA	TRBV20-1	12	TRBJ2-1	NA	CSASEGRTEQFF	TGCAGTGCTAGTGAGGGTAGGACAGAACAGTTCTTC
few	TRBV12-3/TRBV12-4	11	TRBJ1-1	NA	CASSFSAEAFF	TGTGCCAGCAGTTTTAGTGCGGAGGCTTTCTTT
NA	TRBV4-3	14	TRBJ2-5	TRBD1	CASSRDRVQETQYF	TGCGCCAGCAGCCGCGACAGGGTCCAAGAGACCCAGTACTTC
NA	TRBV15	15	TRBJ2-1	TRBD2	CATSTGTSGTNEQFF	TGTGCCACCAGCACTGGGACTAGCGGGACCAATGAGCAGTTCTTC
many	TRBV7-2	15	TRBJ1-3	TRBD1	CASSSGDRVRNTIYF	TGTGCCAGCAGCTCCGGGGACAGGGTCAGAAACACCATATATTTT
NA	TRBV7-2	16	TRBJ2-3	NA	CASSFISGASTDTQYF	TGTGCCAGCAGCTTCATTAGCGGAGCTAGCACAGATACGCAGTATTTT
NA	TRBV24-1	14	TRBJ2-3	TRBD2	CATSGPGGGDTQYF	TGTGCCACCAGTGGCCCGGGAGGTGGAGATACGCAGTATTTT
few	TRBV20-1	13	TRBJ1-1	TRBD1	CSALTGGGTEAFF	TGCAGTGCTCTAACAGGGGGAGGAACTGAAGCTTTCTTT
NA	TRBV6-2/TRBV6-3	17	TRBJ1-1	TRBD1	CASSYFPGQGGNTEAFF	TGTGCCAGCAGTTACTTCCCGGGACAGGGTGGGAACACTGAAGCTTTCTTT
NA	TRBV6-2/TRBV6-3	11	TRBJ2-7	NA	CASSHNYEQYF	TGTGCCAGCAGCCACAACTACGAGCAGTACTTC
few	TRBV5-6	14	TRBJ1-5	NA	CASSFSGTNQPQHF	TGTGCCAGCAGCTTCTCCGGCACCAATCAGCCCCAGCATTTT
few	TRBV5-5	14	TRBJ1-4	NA	CASSFDGRNEKLFF	TGTGCCAGCAGCTTCGATGGCCGGAATGAAAAACTGTTTTTT
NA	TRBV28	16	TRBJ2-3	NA	CASSFGNRDDTDTQYF	TGTGCCAGCAGTTTTGGAAACAGGGACGACACAGATACGCAGTATTTT
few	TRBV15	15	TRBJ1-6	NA	CATSRDQRGNSPLHF	TGTGCCACCAGCAGAGACCAAAGAGGGAATTCACCCCTCCACTTT
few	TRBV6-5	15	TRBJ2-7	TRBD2	CASSPTSGSSYEQYF	TGTGCCAGCAGCCCGACTAGCGGGAGCTCCTACGAGCAGTACTTC
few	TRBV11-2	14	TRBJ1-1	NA	CASSLAGARTEAFF	TGTGCCAGCAGCTTAGCGGGAGCGCGCACTGAAGCTTTCTTT
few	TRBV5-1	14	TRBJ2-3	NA	CASSLAAVTDTQYF	TGCGCCAGCAGCTTGGCGGCGGTCACAGATACGCAGTATTTT
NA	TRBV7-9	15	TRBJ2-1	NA	CASSLSRNPYNEQFF	TGTGCCAGCAGCTTATCTCGGAACCCCTACAATGAGCAGTTCTTC
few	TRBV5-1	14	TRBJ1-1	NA	CASSATAMNTEAFF	TGCGCCAGCAGCGCGACAGCCATGAACACTGAAGCTTTCTTT
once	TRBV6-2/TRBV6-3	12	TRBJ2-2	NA	CASEGYTGELFF	TGTGCCAGCGAGGGCTACACCGGGGAGCTGTTTTTT
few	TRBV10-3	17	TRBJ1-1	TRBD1	CAISDGGQGARNTEAFF	TGTGCCATCAGTGATGGGGGACAGGGGGCGCGCAACACTGAAGCTTTCTTT